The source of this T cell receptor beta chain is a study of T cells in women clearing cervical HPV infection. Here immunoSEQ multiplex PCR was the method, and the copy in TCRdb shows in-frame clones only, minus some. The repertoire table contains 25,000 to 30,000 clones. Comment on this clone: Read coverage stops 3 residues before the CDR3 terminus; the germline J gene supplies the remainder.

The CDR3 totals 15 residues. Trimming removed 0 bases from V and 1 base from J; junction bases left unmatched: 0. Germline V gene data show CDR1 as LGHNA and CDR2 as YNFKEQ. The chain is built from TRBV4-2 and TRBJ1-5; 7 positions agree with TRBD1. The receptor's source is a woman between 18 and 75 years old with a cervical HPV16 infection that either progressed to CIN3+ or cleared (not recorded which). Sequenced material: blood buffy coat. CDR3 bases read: TGTGCCAGCAGCCAAGAGGGACAGAGCAATCAGCCC. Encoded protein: CASSQEGQSNQP. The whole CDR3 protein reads CASSQEGQSNQPQHF.